The source of this T cell receptor beta chain is a study of graft-versus-host responses after intestinal transplantation. Study details: Those transplanted obtained multivisceral, liver-intestinal, or isolated intestinal grafts. The study's findings and limits: Early post-transplant HvG declines tracked with peak circulating GvH clone levels. Some GvH clones appeared in ileal mucosa or blood before recipient bone marrow.

Only in-frame clones appear in the TCRdb table, and some are missing; sequencing was by immunoSEQ multiplex PCR. The data show about 7,800 clones, less than 40% seen once. Irradiated, violet-dye-labeled stimulators (around 200,000) were plated alongside around 200,000 CFSE-labeled responders. Sorting after the reaction isolated proliferating CFSE-low CD3+CD4+ and CD3+CD8+ responders. The sample consisted of alloreactive CD8+ T cells from a mixed lymphocyte reaction culture, taken before intestinal transplant. Documented subset: CFSE-low proliferating T cells sorted from roughly six-day pre-transplant mixed lymphocyte reaction (GvH or HvG direction). This clonotype was sampled from a human patient who received an intestinal transplant.

CDR3 coding DNA: TGTGCCAGCATCGGGACTGATTACACCGGGGAGCTGTTTTTT. Residues: CASIGTDYTGELFF. The J gene is TRBJ2-2, the V gene TRBV2, with D perhaps matching TRBD2 (6 bases). From germline, CDR1 is SNHLY and CDR2 FYNNEI. The CDR3 length is 14 residues. V was trimmed by 7 bases and J by 3 bases, leaving 12 bases between them.